A selection of T cell receptor beta chains follows, all from one sample in a study of blood T cell repertoires in COVID-19. Measured with immunoSEQ multiplex PCR; TCRdb has only the in-frame clones, and not every one. Among about 380,000 clones listed, about 88% were seen once. Source material: PBMCs or T cells enriched from blood (not recorded which). These receptors came from a woman aged 18-29 years who had recovered from COVID-19. Both conserved end residues are part of each CDR3. Each record gives: J gene, D gene, V gene, clone size, CDR3 DNA, CDR3 protein. The D gene is left open where the match is weak. A row's size may be missing; if present it is once, few, many or a size class.

J gene: TRBJ2-5; D gene: .; V gene: TRBV5-5; clone size: .; CDR3 DNA: TGTGCCAGCAGCTCCGCCGGGGGAGAGACCCAGTACTTC; CDR3 protein: CASSSAGGETQYF
J gene: TRBJ1-4; D gene: .; V gene: TRBV27; clone size: .; CDR3 DNA: TGTGCCAGCAGTCAGGAGGGGTCTAATGAAAAACTGTTTTTT; CDR3 protein: CASSQEGSNEKLFF
J gene: TRBJ1-6; D gene: TRBD1; V gene: TRBV6-5; clone size: .; CDR3 DNA: TGTGCCAGCAGTTCGGACAGGGTTTCACCCCTCCACTTT; CDR3 protein: CASSSDRVSPLHF
J gene: TRBJ2-7; D gene: TRBD1; V gene: TRBV6-2/TRBV6-3; clone size: .; CDR3 DNA: TGTGCCAGCAGTCTTAGACAGGGTCCCTACGAGCAGTACTTC; CDR3 protein: CASSLRQGPYEQYF
J gene: TRBJ2-7; D gene: TRBD1; V gene: TRBV18; clone size: .; CDR3 DNA: TGTGCCAGCTCACCGCTTGACAGGGTGTCCTCCTACGAGCAGTACTTC; CDR3 protein: CASSPLDRVSSYEQYF
J gene: TRBJ1-6; D gene: .; V gene: TRBV6-4; clone size: many; CDR3 DNA: TGTGCCAGCAGTGACACTGAGAATTCACCCCTCCACTTT; CDR3 protein: CASSDTENSPLHF
J gene: TRBJ1-4; D gene: .; V gene: TRBV4-3; clone size: .; CDR3 DNA: TGCGCCAGCAGCCAAGATCCAGCAACTAATGAAAAACTGTTTTTT; CDR3 protein: CASSQDPATNEKLFF
J gene: TRBJ1-3; D gene: .; V gene: TRBV6-5; clone size: .; CDR3 DNA: TGTGCCAGCAGTTTTGATTGGTCGGGCCGTCCGAGGGATTTT; CDR3 protein: CASSFDWSGRPRDF
J gene: TRBJ2-7; D gene: TRBD1; V gene: TRBV18; clone size: .; CDR3 DNA: TGTGCCAGCTCACCTAATAGGGACAGGAGCTACGAGCAGTACTTC; CDR3 protein: CASSPNRDRSYEQYF
J gene: TRBJ2-5; D gene: TRBD2; V gene: TRBV11-2; clone size: .; CDR3 DNA: TGTGCCAGCAGCTTAGCCGAAGAGCGGGGTGGGGAGACCCAGTACTTC; CDR3 protein: CASSLAEERGGETQYF
J gene: TRBJ1-3; D gene: .; V gene: TRBV27; clone size: .; CDR3 DNA: TGTGCCAGCAGTTTAGAGGGGGGGCCTGGAAACACCATATATTTT; CDR3 protein: CASSLEGGPGNTIYF
J gene: TRBJ2-1; D gene: TRBD2; V gene: TRBV9; clone size: .; CDR3 DNA: TGTGCCAGCAGCGTTACTAGCGGCTACAATGAGCAGTTCTTC; CDR3 protein: CASSVTSGYNEQFF
J gene: TRBJ1-6; D gene: TRBD1; V gene: TRBV6-4; clone size: .; CDR3 DNA: TGTGCCAGCAGTCCCGACAGGGCGGATTCACCCCTCCACTTT; CDR3 protein: CASSPDRADSPLHF
J gene: TRBJ2-5; D gene: TRBD2; V gene: TRBV4-2; clone size: .; CDR3 DNA: TGTGCCAGCAGCCAAGACTACGCTAGCGGGGGTGAGGAGACCCAGTACTTC; CDR3 protein: CASSQDYASGGEETQYF
J gene: TRBJ1-1; D gene: TRBD1; V gene: TRBV20-1; clone size: .; CDR3 DNA: TGCAGTGCCCTGGACAGGAAGGAAGCTTTCTTT; CDR3 protein: CSALDRKEAFF
J gene: TRBJ1-1; D gene: .; V gene: TRBV19; clone size: .; CDR3 DNA: TGTGCCAGTAGTGATCAGGGGCGAGGTAGGGCTTTCTTT; CDR3 protein: CASSDQGRGRAFF
J gene: TRBJ2-1; D gene: TRBD2; V gene: TRBV4-1; clone size: .; CDR3 DNA: TGCGCCAGCAGCCAAGGACCTCTAGCGGGGGCCGATGAGCAGTTCTTC; CDR3 protein: CASSQGPLAGADEQFF
J gene: TRBJ1-6; D gene: .; V gene: TRBV19; clone size: .; CDR3 DNA: TGTGCCAGTACTAACGGTTATAATTCACCCCTCCACTTT; CDR3 protein: CASTNGYNSPLHF
J gene: TRBJ2-3; D gene: .; V gene: TRBV6-1; clone size: .; CDR3 DNA: TGTGCCAGCAGTCCCGAGCACAGGGAGACAGATACGCAGTATTTT; CDR3 protein: CASSPEHRETDTQYF
J gene: TRBJ1-1; D gene: .; V gene: TRBV14; clone size: .; CDR3 DNA: TGTGCCAGCAGCCAAGACTCAGGGCCTGCCACTGAAGCTTTCTTT; CDR3 protein: CASSQDSGPATEAFF
J gene: TRBJ2-1; D gene: TRBD2; V gene: TRBV5-1; clone size: .; CDR3 DNA: TGCGCCAGCAGCCCCGGAGGGAGCGGGGGGTTCTACAATGAGCAGTTCTTC; CDR3 protein: CASSPGGSGGFYNEQFF
J gene: TRBJ2-1; D gene: TRBD1; V gene: TRBV6-5; clone size: .; CDR3 DNA: TGTGCCAGCAGTTACGGGACAGGGGGCTCCTACAATGAGCAGTTCTTC; CDR3 protein: CASSYGTGGSYNEQFF
J gene: TRBJ1-1; D gene: .; V gene: TRBV5-1; clone size: .; CDR3 DNA: TGCGCCAGCAGAGGGAGGACAATGAACACTGAAGCTTTCTTT; CDR3 protein: CASRGRTMNTEAFF
J gene: TRBJ2-7; D gene: .; V gene: TRBV27; clone size: .; CDR3 DNA: TGTGCCAGCAGCCGCCGGGTCACCAGCCTCTACGAGCAGTACTTC; CDR3 protein: CASSRRVTSLYEQYF
J gene: TRBJ2-5; D gene: .; V gene: TRBV4-2; clone size: .; CDR3 DNA: TGTGCCAGCAGCCAAGGGGTACAGGGAGGGGAGACCCAGTACTTC; CDR3 protein: CASSQGVQGGETQYF
J gene: TRBJ2-7; D gene: .; V gene: TRBV30; clone size: .; CDR3 DNA: TGTGCCTGGATAGGGGACTTCTCCTACGAGCAGTACTTC; CDR3 protein: CAWIGDFSYEQYF
J gene: TRBJ1-1; D gene: .; V gene: TRBV29-1; clone size: .; CDR3 DNA: TGCAGCGTGACAAGAGACCCTAACACTGAAGCTTTCTTT; CDR3 protein: CSVTRDPNTEAFF
J gene: TRBJ1-1; D gene: TRBD1; V gene: TRBV6-5; clone size: .; CDR3 DNA: TGTGCCAGCAGAAGGGGCACAGGGGGCACTGAAGCTTTCTTT; CDR3 protein: CASRRGTGGTEAFF
J gene: TRBJ1-2; D gene: .; V gene: TRBV9; clone size: .; CDR3 DNA: TGTGCCAGCAGCGTAGGATTCCGGGGGGATGGCTACACCTTC; CDR3 protein: CASSVGFRGDGYTF
J gene: TRBJ2-7; D gene: TRBD2; V gene: TRBV6-2/TRBV6-3; clone size: .; CDR3 DNA: TGTGCCAGCAGTTCCGGAAGACTAGCGGGGACCTACGAGCAGTACTTC; CDR3 protein: CASSSGRLAGTYEQYF
J gene: TRBJ2-1; D gene: TRBD2; V gene: TRBV5-1; clone size: .; CDR3 DNA: TGCGCCAGCAGCTTGGCCCTAGCGGGGGGGTTCTACAATGAGCAGTTCTTC; CDR3 protein: CASSLALAGGFYNEQFF
J gene: TRBJ1-2; D gene: TRBD1; V gene: TRBV5-1; clone size: .; CDR3 DNA: TGCGCCAGCAGCTACTCCGGGACAGGGGGCAGCAACTATGGCTACACCTTC; CDR3 protein: CASSYSGTGGSNYGYTF
J gene: TRBJ2-5; D gene: TRBD2; V gene: TRBV15; clone size: .; CDR3 DNA: TGTGCCACCAGCGGAGGACTAGCGGGGGTTGAGACCCAGTACTTC; CDR3 protein: CATSGGLAGVETQYF
J gene: TRBJ1-1; D gene: TRBD1; V gene: TRBV30; clone size: .; CDR3 DNA: TGTGCCTGGAGTGTAGGGGGCACAGCTTTCTTT; CDR3 protein: CAWSVGGTAFF
J gene: TRBJ1-5; D gene: .; V gene: TRBV3-1/TRBV3-2; clone size: .; CDR3 DNA: TGTGCCAGCAGCCAAGTGCAGGGGAGCAATCAGCCCCAGCATTTT; CDR3 protein: CASSQVQGSNQPQHF
J gene: TRBJ1-2; D gene: TRBD1; V gene: TRBV29-1; clone size: .; CDR3 DNA: TGCAGCGTTGTTGGGACAGACCTGGCTAACTATGGCTACACCTTC; CDR3 protein: CSVVGTDLANYGYTF
J gene: TRBJ1-1; D gene: TRBD1; V gene: TRBV30; clone size: .; CDR3 DNA: TGTGCCTGGAGTAAGGGGGCAAACACTGAAGCTTTCTTT; CDR3 protein: CAWSKGANTEAFF
J gene: TRBJ2-7; D gene: .; V gene: TRBV6-4; clone size: .; CDR3 DNA: TGTGCCAGCAGTGACTCGTCCGGACAGAGCTCCTACGAGCAGTACTTC; CDR3 protein: CASSDSSGQSSYEQYF
J gene: TRBJ1-3; D gene: .; V gene: TRBV9; clone size: .; CDR3 DNA: TGTGCCAGCAGCCATTCTTCAGGGAACGGAGGAAACACCATATATTTT; CDR3 protein: CASSHSSGNGGNTIYF
J gene: TRBJ2-1; D gene: .; V gene: TRBV25-1; clone size: .; CDR3 DNA: TGTGCCAGCAGTTCGGCCGGAGTCCATGAGCAGTTCTTC; CDR3 protein: CASSSAGVHEQFF
J gene: TRBJ2-5; D gene: .; V gene: TRBV24-1; clone size: .; CDR3 DNA: TGTGCCACCAGTAGCGCCAGGGGAGAGACCCAGTACTTC; CDR3 protein: CATSSARGETQYF
J gene: TRBJ2-5; D gene: TRBD2; V gene: TRBV5-4; clone size: .; CDR3 DNA: TGTGCCAGCAGCTCTGACCACCCCGGGGGGGAGACCCAGTACTTC; CDR3 protein: CASSSDHPGGETQYF
J gene: TRBJ1-6; D gene: TRBD1; V gene: TRBV27; clone size: once; CDR3 DNA: TGTGCCAGCCCCGCCCCCGCCGAAGGGGGCAATTCACCCCTCCACTTT; CDR3 protein: CASPAPAEGGNSPLHF
J gene: TRBJ2-3; D gene: TRBD2; V gene: TRBV7-2; clone size: .; CDR3 DNA: TGTGCCAGCAGCTTAGTAGCGGGGGGCCACGGCACAGATACGCAGTATTTT; CDR3 protein: CASSLVAGGHGTDTQYF
J gene: TRBJ1-2; D gene: .; V gene: TRBV14; clone size: .; CDR3 DNA: TGTGCCAGCAGCCAACGGAGGTGGTATGGCTACACCTTC; CDR3 protein: CASSQRRWYGYTF
J gene: TRBJ1-1; D gene: .; V gene: TRBV6-5; clone size: once; CDR3 DNA: TGTGCCAGCAGAGTGGCCCACGCTGAAGCTTTCTTT; CDR3 protein: CASRVAHAEAFF
J gene: TRBJ1-2; D gene: TRBD1; V gene: TRBV30; clone size: .; CDR3 DNA: TGTGCGTGGAGTCTAGGGGGCGCTCTCGGCTATGGCTACACCTTC; CDR3 protein: CAWSLGGALGYGYTF
J gene: TRBJ1-1; D gene: .; V gene: TRBV5-6; clone size: .; CDR3 DNA: TGTGCCAGCAGCTTGGCCGGGTCGATGGAGGTCTGGACTGAAGCTTTCTTT; CDR3 protein: CASSLAGSMEVWTEAFF
J gene: TRBJ2-5; D gene: .; V gene: TRBV18; clone size: .; CDR3 DNA: TGTGCCAGCTCACTCCCGGGGTTGACCTCCCAAGAGACCCAGTACTTC; CDR3 protein: CASSLPGLTSQETQYF
J gene: TRBJ2-3; D gene: .; V gene: TRBV28; clone size: .; CDR3 DNA: TGTGCCAGCAGGGGGGCGGAAGGAGATACGCAGTATTTT; CDR3 protein: CASRGAEGDTQYF
J gene: TRBJ1-5; D gene: .; V gene: TRBV19; clone size: .; CDR3 DNA: TGTGCCAGTAGTGGCGAGTCAGGGTGGACCAATCAGCCCCAGCATTTT; CDR3 protein: CASSGESGWTNQPQHF
J gene: TRBJ2-1; D gene: TRBD1; V gene: TRBV30; clone size: .; CDR3 DNA: TGTGCCTGGAGCCAGACAGGGGAGAGGGGCAATGAGCAGTTCTTC; CDR3 protein: CAWSQTGERGNEQFF
J gene: TRBJ1-1; D gene: .; V gene: TRBV5-1; clone size: .; CDR3 DNA: TGCGCCAGCAGCCGCTACCTTACGACGAGGACTGGGACTGAAGCTTTCTTT; CDR3 protein: CASSRYLTTRTGTEAFF
J gene: TRBJ2-7; D gene: TRBD2; V gene: TRBV4-1; clone size: .; CDR3 DNA: TGCGCCAGCAGCCGCCAGACTAGCGGGGGGGCCCTCACCTACGAGCAGTACTTC; CDR3 protein: CASSRQTSGGALTYEQYF